This T cell receptor beta chain was found in a study of response to subunit inactivated influenza vaccine. Deletions cut 4 bases from V and 2 bases from J, with 16 bases between. CDR1 and CDR2 (germline): SGHKS, YYEKEE (reference sequence). The CDR3 covers 15 residues. One entry per CDR3 protein, called by TCRdb with MiXCR from the RT-PCR reads. The top ten hold over 10% of the sample, which has around 570,000 distinct CDR3 sequences, around 8% seen once. Remarks on this clonotype: Its target is unknown.

Findings and caveats of the study: Authors suggested that a seasonal influenza vaccination recruits few new T cells each time.

The rearrangement joins TRBV5-5 to TRBJ2-7, with D tentatively TRBD1 (6 bases). The sample consisted of PBMCs from blood, taken less than 30 months after vaccination. The clonotype comes from a man aged 50-75 years who received an inactivated influenza vaccine. The CDR3 here is CASSEAGTQTYEQYF. Written as DNA, the CDR3 is TGTGCCAGCAGCGAAGCCGGGACACAAACCTACGAGCAGTACTTC.